The clone carrying this T cell receptor beta chain showed up just once. Its antigen remains unknown. Only in-frame clones appear in the TCRdb table, and some are missing; sequencing was by immunoSEQ multiplex PCR. In the table there are roughly 100,000 clones, about 90% of which are singletons. CDR1 and CDR2 from the germline V gene are MNHEY and SMNVEV (reference sequence). The CDR3 has 13 amino acids. Trimming removed 8 bases from V and 4 bases from J, with 11 bases in between. The data stem from a study of T cell responses to AZD1222 COVID-19 vaccine. Study overall: Second doses were pooled across both intervals (about 4 or about 12 weeks).

General study findings and limits: Among the donors, most were white British and more were female, and clonal diversity was possibly underestimated.

This rearrangement joins TRBV27 to TRBJ1-4; D is ambiguous. The sequencing here drew on peripheral blood, taken on day 0 of AZD1222 vaccination. This clonotype originated in an adult in good health. CDR3 coding DNA: TGTGCCAGCGGTCTGGGGATTAATGAAAAACTGTTTTTT. This translates into CASGLGINEKLFF.